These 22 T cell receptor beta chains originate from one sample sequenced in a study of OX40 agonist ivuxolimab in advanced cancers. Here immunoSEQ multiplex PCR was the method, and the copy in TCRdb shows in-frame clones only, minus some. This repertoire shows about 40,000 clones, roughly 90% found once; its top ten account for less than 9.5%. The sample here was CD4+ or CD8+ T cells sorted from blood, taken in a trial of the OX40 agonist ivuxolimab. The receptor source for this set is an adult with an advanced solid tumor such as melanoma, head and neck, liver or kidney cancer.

The CDR3 sequence is CASSFPGQETQYF. CDR3 nucleotide sequence: TGTGCCAGCAGTTTTCCAGGTCAAGAGACCCAGTACTTC. The chain carries TRBV28 and TRBJ2-5; D remains ambiguous. Germline CDR1 is MDHEN and CDR2 is SYDVKM. This CDR3 has 13 residues. The V gene lost 3 bases and the J gene lost 2 bases, with 7 bases spanning the gap. Variable domain in full (rest from reference TRBV28 and TRBJ2-5): DVKVTQSSRYLVKRTGEKVFLECVQDMDHENMFWYRQDPGLGLRLIYFSYDVKMKEKGDIPEGYSVSREKKERFSLILESASTNQTSMYLCASSFPGQETQYFGPGTRLLVL.

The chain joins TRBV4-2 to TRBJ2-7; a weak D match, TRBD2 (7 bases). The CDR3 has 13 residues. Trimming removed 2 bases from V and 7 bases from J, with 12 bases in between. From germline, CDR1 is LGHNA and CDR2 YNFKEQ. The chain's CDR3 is CASSQSKGGEQYV. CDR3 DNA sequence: TGTGCCAGCAGCCAAAGCAAGGGGGGGGAGCAGTACGTC.

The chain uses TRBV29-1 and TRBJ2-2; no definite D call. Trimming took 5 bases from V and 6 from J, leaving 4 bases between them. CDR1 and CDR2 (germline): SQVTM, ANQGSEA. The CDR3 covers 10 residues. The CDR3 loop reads CSVRAGELFF. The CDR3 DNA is TGCAGCGTTCGAGCCGGGGAGCTGTTTTTT.

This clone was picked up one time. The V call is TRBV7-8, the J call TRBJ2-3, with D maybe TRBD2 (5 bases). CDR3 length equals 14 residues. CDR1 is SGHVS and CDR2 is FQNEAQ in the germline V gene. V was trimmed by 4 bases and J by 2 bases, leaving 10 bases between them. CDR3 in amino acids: CASSSLAATDTQYF. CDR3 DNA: TGTGCCAGCAGCTCCCTAGCAGCCACAGATACGCAGTATTTT.

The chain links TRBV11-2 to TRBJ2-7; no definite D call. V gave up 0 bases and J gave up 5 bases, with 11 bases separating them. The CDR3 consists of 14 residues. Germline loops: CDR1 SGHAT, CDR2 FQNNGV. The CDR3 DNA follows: TGTGCCAGCAGCTTAGATACTGGGAACGACGAGCAGTACTTC. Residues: CASSLDTGNDEQYF.

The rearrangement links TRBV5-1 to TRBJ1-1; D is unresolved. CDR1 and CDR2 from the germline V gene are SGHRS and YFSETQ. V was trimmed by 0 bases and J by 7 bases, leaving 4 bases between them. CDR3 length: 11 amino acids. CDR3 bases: TGCGCCAGCAGCTTGGGGTTTGAAGCTTTCTTT. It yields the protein CASSLGFEAFF.

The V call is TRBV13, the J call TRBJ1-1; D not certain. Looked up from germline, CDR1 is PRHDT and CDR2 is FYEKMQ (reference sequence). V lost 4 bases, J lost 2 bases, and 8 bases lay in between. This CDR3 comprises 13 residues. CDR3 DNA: TGTGCCAGCAGCTGGTACAGTAACACTGAAGCTTTCTTT. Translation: CASSWYSNTEAFF. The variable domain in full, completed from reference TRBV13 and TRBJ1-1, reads AAGVIQSPRHLIKEKRETATLKCYPIPRHDTVYWYQQGPGQDPQFLISFYEKMQSDKGSIPDRFSAQQFSDYHSELNMSSLELGDSALYFCASSWYSNTEAFFGQGTRLTVV.

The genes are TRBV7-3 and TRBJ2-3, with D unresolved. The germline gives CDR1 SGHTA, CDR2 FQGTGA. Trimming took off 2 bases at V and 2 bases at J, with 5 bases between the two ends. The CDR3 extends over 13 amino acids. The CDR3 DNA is TGTGCCAGCAGCTTACAAACCACAGATACGCAGTATTTT. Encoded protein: CASSLQTTDTQYF.

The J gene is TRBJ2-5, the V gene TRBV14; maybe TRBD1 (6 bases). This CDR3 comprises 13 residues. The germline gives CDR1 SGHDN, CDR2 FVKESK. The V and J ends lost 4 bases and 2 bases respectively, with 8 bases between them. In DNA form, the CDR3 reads TGTGCCAGCAGCCCGCAGGGGCAAGAGACCCAGTACTTC. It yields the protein CASSPQGQETQYF. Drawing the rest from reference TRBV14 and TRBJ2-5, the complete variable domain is EAGVTQFPSHSVIEKGQTVTLRCDPISGHDNLYWYRRVMGKEIKFLLHFVKESKQDESGMPNNRFLAERTGGTYSTLKVQPAELEDSGVYFCASSPQGQETQYFGPGTRLLVL.

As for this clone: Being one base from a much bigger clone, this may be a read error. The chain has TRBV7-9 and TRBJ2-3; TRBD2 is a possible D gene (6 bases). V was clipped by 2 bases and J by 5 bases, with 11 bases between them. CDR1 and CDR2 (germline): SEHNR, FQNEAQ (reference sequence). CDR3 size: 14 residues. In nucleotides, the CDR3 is TGTGCCAGCAGCTTAACGGGAGCCAAAGATACGCAGTATTTT. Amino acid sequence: CASSLTGAKDTQYF. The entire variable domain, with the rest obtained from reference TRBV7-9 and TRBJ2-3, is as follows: DTGVSQNPRHKITKRGQNVTFRCDPISEHNRLYWYRQTLGQGPEFLTYFQNEAQLEKSRLLSDRFSAERPKGSFSTLEIQRTEQGDSAMYLCASSLTGAKDTQYFGPGTRLTVL.

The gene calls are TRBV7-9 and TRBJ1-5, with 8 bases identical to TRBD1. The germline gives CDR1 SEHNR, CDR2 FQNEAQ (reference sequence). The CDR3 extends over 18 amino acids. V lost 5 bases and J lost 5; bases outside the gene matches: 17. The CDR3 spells CASSPVALDREADQPQHF. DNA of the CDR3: TGTGCCAGCAGCCCAGTAGCCCTGGACAGGGAGGCCGATCAGCCCCAGCATTTT. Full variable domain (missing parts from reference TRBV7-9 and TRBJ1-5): DTGVSQNPRHKITKRGQNVTFRCDPISEHNRLYWYRQTLGQGPEFLTYFQNEAQLEKSRLLSDRFSAERPKGSFSTLEIQRTEQGDSAMYLCASSPVALDREADQPQHFGDGTRLSIL.

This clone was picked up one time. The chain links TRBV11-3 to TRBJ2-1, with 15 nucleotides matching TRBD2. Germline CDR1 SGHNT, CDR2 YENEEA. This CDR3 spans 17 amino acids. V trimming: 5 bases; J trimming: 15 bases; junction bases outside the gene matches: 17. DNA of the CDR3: TGTGCCAGCAGCAAACTGCATGGACTAGCGGGAGGGCCGCAGGCGTTCTTC. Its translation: CASSKLHGLAGGPQAFF.

CDR3 protein: CASSLERRLYEQYV. The DNA of the CDR3 is TGTGCCAGCAGCTTGGAGAGGAGACTTTACGAGCAGTACGTC. J is TRBJ2-7 and V is TRBV5-5; D not certain. Trimming removed 0 bases at V and 4 bases at J, with 11 bases between. The CDR3 is 14 residues long. Germline V gene sequence: CDR1 SGHKS, CDR2 YYEKEE (reference sequence).

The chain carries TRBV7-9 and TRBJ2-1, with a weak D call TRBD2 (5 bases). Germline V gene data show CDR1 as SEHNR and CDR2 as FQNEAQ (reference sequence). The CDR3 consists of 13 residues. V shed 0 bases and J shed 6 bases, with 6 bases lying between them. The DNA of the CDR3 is TGTGCCAGCAGCTTAGCGGCGGGCAATGAGCAGTTCTTC. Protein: CASSLAAGNEQFF.

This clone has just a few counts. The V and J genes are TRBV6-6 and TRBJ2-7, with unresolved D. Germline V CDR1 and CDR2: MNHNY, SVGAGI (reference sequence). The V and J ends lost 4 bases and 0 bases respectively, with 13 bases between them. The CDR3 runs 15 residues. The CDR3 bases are TGTGCCAGCAGTTCGGACCCAGCGAGCTCCTACGAGCAGTACGTC. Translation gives CASSSDPASSYEQYV.

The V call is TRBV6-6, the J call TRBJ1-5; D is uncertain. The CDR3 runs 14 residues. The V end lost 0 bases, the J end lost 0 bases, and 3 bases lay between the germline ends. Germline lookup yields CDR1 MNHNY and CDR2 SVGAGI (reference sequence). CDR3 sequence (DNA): TGTGCCAGCAGTTACTCAGGTAGCAATCAGCCCCAGCATTTT. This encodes CASSYSGSNQPQHF.

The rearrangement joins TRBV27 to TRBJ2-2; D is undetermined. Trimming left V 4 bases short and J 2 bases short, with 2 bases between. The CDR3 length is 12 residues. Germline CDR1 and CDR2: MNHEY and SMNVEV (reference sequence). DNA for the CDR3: TGTGCCAGCAGTTCTAACACCGGGGAGCTGTTTTTT. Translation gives CASSSNTGELFF.

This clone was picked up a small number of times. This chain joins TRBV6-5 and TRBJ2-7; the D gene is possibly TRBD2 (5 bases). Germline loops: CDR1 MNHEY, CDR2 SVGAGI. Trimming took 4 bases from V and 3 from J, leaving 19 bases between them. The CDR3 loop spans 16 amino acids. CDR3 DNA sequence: TGTGCCAGCAGTTCCAACCGACTAATCAGTGGCTACGAGCAGTACTTC. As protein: CASSSNRLISGYEQYF.

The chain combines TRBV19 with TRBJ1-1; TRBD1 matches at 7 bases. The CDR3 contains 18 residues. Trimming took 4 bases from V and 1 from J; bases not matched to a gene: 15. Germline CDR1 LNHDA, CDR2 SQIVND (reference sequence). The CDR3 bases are TGTGCCAGTAGTAGAGACAGCTACAGGGGAGTATGGAACACTGAAGCTTTCTTT. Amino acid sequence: CASSRDSYRGVWNTEAFF.

For the CDR3, the DNA is TGTGCCAGCAGCCTTACAGGTACCGACGAGCAGTACGTC. It specifies CASSLTGTDEQYV. The chain uses TRBV7-3 and TRBJ2-7; a possible D gene is TRBD1 (5 bases). The V end lost 5 bases, the J end lost 5 bases, and 13 bases lay between the germline ends. The germline gives CDR1 SGHTA, CDR2 FQGTGA. The CDR3 runs to 13 residues.

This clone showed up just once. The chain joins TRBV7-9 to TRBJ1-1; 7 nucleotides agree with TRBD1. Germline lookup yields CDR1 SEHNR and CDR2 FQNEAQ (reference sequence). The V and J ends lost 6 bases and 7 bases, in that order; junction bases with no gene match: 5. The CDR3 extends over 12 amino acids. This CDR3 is CASSPDRFEAFF. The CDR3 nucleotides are TGTGCCAGCAGTCCGGACAGGTTTGAAGCTTTCTTT.

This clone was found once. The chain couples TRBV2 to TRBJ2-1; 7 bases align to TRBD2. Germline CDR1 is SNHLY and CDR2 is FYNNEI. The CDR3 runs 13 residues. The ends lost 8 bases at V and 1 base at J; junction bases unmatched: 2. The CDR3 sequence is CASASGSYNEQFF. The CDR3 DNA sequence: TGTGCCAGCGCTAGCGGATCCTACAATGAGCAGTTCTTC.